This T cell receptor (beta chain) was retrieved from a study of cytomegalovirus exposure and HLA in healthy donors. General study results and limits: 150 or so TCR beta chains were listed as cytomegalovirus-associated. For most subjects, TCR beta sequences were reported to predict HLA-A and HLA-B alleles with accuracy.

Both 60 Vbeta primers and 13 Jbeta primers went into the PCR. Measured with immunoSEQ multiplex PCR; TCRdb has only the in-frame clones, and not every one. The profile shows hundreds of thousands of clones, over 65% of them singletons. The CDR3 has 14 residues. The ends were cut back, 7 bases at V and 4 bases at J, with 14 bases in the middle. Germline V gene lookup returns CDR1 MNHNS and CDR2 SASEGT. Details on this clone: Its antigen is unidentified.

The clonotype comes from a man aged 18 to 29 in good health and CMV-seronegative. This rearrangement joins TRBV6-1 to TRBJ2-1, with D perhaps TRBD2 (5 bases). The sequencing sample was made of PBMCs. The CDR3 DNA follows: TGTGCCAGCACGGCGGGCCTAGATTACAATGAGCAGTTCTTC. This gives the protein CASTAGLDYNEQFF.